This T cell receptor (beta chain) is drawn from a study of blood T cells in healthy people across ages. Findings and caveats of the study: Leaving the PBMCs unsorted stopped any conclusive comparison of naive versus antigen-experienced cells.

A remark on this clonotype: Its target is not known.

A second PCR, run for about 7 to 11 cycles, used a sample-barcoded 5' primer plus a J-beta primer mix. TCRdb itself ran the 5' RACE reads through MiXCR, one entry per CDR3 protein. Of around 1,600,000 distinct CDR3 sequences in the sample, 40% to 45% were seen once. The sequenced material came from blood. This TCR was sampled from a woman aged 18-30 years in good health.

The CDR3 nucleotides are TGTGCCAGCAGTGACGTAGGATCTAACTATGGCTACACCTTC. It specifies CASSDVGSNYGYTF. This chain joins TRBV25-1 and TRBJ1-2; D gene unclear. Germline V gene lookup returns CDR1 MGHDK and CDR2 SYGVNS. CDR3 size: 14 residues. V dropped 3 bases and J dropped 0 bases, with 8 bases sitting between them.